The present TCR beta chain was sequenced within a study of shared clonotypes between healthy human individuals. Points on this clone: Its specificity is unknown.

Study findings and constraints: The genetic and exposure-history diversity represented was limited by few donors. Generation probabilities were higher for clonotypes shared across all four sorted-subset donors than for unshared ones. Naive CD4 clonotype sharing across several donors was about 5%.

The V gene's germline CDR1 is SGHTA and CDR2 FQGTGA. The CDR3 totals 18 residues. V shed 1 base and J 5 bases; nucleotides not matched to a gene: 13. Original processing notes: Filtering was not the same, since immunoSEQ gave junction-only sequences without quality scores. Using immunoSEQ multiplex PCR, the repertoire was profiled, and TCRdb retains in-frame clones only, with some absent. That table supplies the V and J calls and clone size; D and trimming were determined from the DNA. This table has around 1.4 million clones, just under 99% appearing once. Sample: naive CD4+ T cells sorted from blood. The subset is: CD45RA+ positively selected. This sequence was found in a man aged 25 to 40 in good health. This chain uses TRBV7-3 with TRBJ2-2; 7 bases are a match to TRBD2. The CDR3 bases are TGTGCCAGCAGCTTAATCGTAGGGAGGGAGGCAAGGACCGGGGAGCTGTTTTTT. Translated, it gives CASSLIVGREARTGELFF.